The 10 T cell receptor beta chains presented below share a single source sample, sequenced in a study of cytomegalovirus exposure and HLA in healthy donors. Profiled with immunoSEQ multiplex PCR; TCRdb holds only in-frame clones, not every one. The data contain about 150,000 clones, 65% to 90% of them seen just once; the ten biggest clones take up around 22%. The sequenced sample consisted of PBMCs. These receptors all stem from a man aged 18 to 30 in good health and CMV-seropositive.

The rearrangement links TRBV12-2 to TRBJ1-1. TRBV12-2 corresponds to a pseudogene. The CDR3 sequence is 16 residues long. CDR3 sequence: CASRLALLSGDTEAFF. In DNA, the CDR3 is TGTGCAAGTCGCTTAGCGCTGTTGAGCGGGGACACTGAAGCTTTCTTT.

The V and J genes are TRBV7-2 and TRBJ1-5, with D hard to call. The CDR3 totals 16 residues. Trimming took 1 base from V and 2 from J, leaving 12 bases between them. Per the germline V gene, CDR1 is SGHTA and CDR2 is FQGNSA. The CDR3 protein is CASSLVVGVGNQPQHF. CDR3 coding DNA: TGTGCCAGCAGCTTAGTTGTCGGGGTGGGCAATCAGCCCCAGCATTTT.

The rearrangement links TRBV5-4 to TRBJ2-5, with TRBD2 matching over 8 bases. From germline, CDR1 is SGHNT and CDR2 YYREEE (reference sequence). The ends lost 0 bases at V and 9 bases at J; junction bases unmatched: 10. CDR3 size: 15 residues. Here the CDR3 reads CASSLVAGGPAAQYF. The CDR3 DNA follows: TGTGCCAGCAGCTTGGTGGCGGGGGGACCAGCGGCCCAGTACTTC. The complete variable domain, with remaining parts taken from reference TRBV5-4 and TRBJ2-5, reads ETGVTQSPTHLIKTRGQQVTLRCSSQSGHNTVSWYQQALGQGPQFIFQYYREEENGRGNFPPRFSGLQFPNYSSELNVNALELDDSALYLCASSLVAGGPAAQYFGPGTRLLVL.

The chain recombines TRBV18 with TRBJ2-7, with a tentative D call TRBD2 (5 bases). The CDR3 runs 11 residues. CDR1 KGHSH and CDR2 LQKENI come from the germline V gene. V lost 7 bases and J 6 bases, leaving 10 bases between the germline ends. The CDR3, as DNA: TGTGCCAGCTACTCCGAGGGCGAGCAGTACTTC. Translation gives CASYSEGEQYF.

The chain couples TRBV5-1 to TRBJ2-5, with D tentatively TRBD1 (6 bases). The germline CDR1 and CDR2 sequences are SGHRS and YFSETQ. V shed 0 bases and J shed 0 bases, with 9 bases lying between them. This CDR3 contains 15 residues. This CDR3 is CASSLGRGHQETQYF. In nucleotides, the CDR3 is TGCGCCAGCAGCTTGGGCAGGGGACACCAAGAGACCCAGTACTTC.

J is TRBJ2-3 and V is TRBV6-6; 9 nucleotides match TRBD1. Germline V gene sequence: CDR1 MNHNY, CDR2 SVGAGI (reference sequence). The V and J ends lost 7 bases and 4 bases, in that order; junction bases with no gene match: 6. CDR3 length: 14 amino acids. CDR3 residues: CASTMTGGADTQYF. CDR3 DNA sequence: TGTGCCAGCACCATGACAGGGGGGGCAGATACGCAGTATTTT.

The chain's CDR3 is CASSLGQGPGYTF. CDR3 sequence (DNA): TGTGCCAGCAGCTTGGGACAGGGTCCTGGCTACACCTTC. The V call is TRBV11-2, the J call TRBJ1-2; 9 bases fit TRBD1. This CDR3 is 13 amino acids long. Trimming at V came to 3 bases and at J to 7 bases, leaving 3 bases not matched to a gene. The germline gives CDR1 SGHAT, CDR2 FQNNGV.

The chain joins TRBV6-5 to TRBJ2-1; 7 bases agree with TRBD1. The trim removed 0 bases at V and 2 bases at J, leaving 4 bases unmatched. The germline CDR1 and CDR2 sequences are MNHEY and SVGAGI. The CDR3 totals 16 residues. The CDR3, as DNA: TGTGCCAGCAGTTACTCGGGACAGTGGGCCTACAATGAGCAGTTCTTC. Encoded protein: CASSYSGQWAYNEQFF.

V gene TRBV21-1 combines with J gene TRBJ2-7; TRBD2 is the table's D call, not checked against the DNA. TRBV21-1 is a documented pseudogene. CDR3 length equals 15 residues. In DNA form, the CDR3 reads TGTGCCAGCCCAACCGTCCGGCGCCTAGGCTACGAGCAGTACTTC. This codes for CASPTVRRLGYEQYF.

CDR3 in amino acids: CASSSGTGSYEQYF. Written as DNA, the CDR3 is TGTGCCAGCAGCTCCGGGACAGGGTCTTACGAGCAGTACTTC. This chain joins TRBV5-4 and TRBJ2-7, with 9 bases aligning to TRBD1. V lost 3 bases, J lost 4 bases, and 5 bases stayed unmatched. This CDR3 region has 14 residues. Germline assignment: CDR1 SGHNT and CDR2 YYREEE (reference sequence). Variable domain in full (rest from reference TRBV5-4 and TRBJ2-7): ETGVTQSPTHLIKTRGQQVTLRCSSQSGHNTVSWYQQALGQGPQFIFQYYREEENGRGNFPPRFSGLQFPNYSSELNVNALELDDSALYLCASSSGTGSYEQYFGPGTRLTVT.